Reported below is one T cell receptor beta chain. V was pared by 0 bases and J by 1 base, with 3 bases of the junction left unmatched. The CDR3 covers 16 residues. Germline CDR1 reads SGHTA; CDR2 reads FQGNSA. The sample originates from a study of blood T cell repertoires in COVID-19. Clones were sequenced by immunoSEQ multiplex PCR, and TCRdb holds only the in-frame ones, with some missing. The table has fewer than 200,000 clones, 81% seen once. The sample was peripheral blood. The TCR originated in a woman of 80 years or more with COVID-19, enrolled during active disease. This sequence joins TRBV7-2 and TRBJ1-3, with 7 bases aligning to TRBD1. CDR3 nucleotide sequence: TGTGCCAGCAGCTTAGCGAGGACAGGTTCTGGAAACACCATATATTTT. The encoded protein is CASSLARTGSGNTIYF.